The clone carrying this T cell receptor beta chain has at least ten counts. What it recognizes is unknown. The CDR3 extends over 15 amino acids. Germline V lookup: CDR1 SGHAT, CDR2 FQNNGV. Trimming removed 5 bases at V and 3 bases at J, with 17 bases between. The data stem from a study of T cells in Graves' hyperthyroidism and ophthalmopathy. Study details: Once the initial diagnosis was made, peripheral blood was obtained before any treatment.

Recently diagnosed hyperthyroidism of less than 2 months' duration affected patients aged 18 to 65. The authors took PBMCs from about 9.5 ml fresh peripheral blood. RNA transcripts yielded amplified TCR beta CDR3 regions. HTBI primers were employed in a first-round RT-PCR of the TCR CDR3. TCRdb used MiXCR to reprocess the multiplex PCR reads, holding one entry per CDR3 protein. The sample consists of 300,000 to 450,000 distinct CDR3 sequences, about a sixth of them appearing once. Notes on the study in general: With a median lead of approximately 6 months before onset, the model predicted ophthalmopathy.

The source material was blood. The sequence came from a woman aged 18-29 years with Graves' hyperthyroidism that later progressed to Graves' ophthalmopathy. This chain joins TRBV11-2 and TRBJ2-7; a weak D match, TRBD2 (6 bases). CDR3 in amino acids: CASSPVLAGGYEQYF. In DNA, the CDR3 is TGTGCCAGCAGCCCAGTTCTGGCCGGGGGCTACGAGCAGTACTTC. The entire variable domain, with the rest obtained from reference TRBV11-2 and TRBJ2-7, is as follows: EAGVAQSPRYKIIEKRQSVAFWCNPISGHATLYWYQQILGQGPKLLIQFQNNGVVDDSQLPKDRFSAERLKGVDSTLKIQPAKLEDSAVYLCASSPVLAGGYEQYFGPGTRLTVT.